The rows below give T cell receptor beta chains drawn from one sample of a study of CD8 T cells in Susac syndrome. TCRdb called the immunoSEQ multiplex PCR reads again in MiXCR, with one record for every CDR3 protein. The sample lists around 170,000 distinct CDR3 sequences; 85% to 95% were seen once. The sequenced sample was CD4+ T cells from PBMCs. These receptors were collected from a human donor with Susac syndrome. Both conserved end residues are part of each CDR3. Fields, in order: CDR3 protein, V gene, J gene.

CDR3aa: CASRLLTGNEQYF; v_gene: TRBV7-9; j_gene: TRBJ2-7
CDR3aa: CASRHSDMQGQPQHF; v_gene: TRBV23-1; j_gene: TRBJ1-5
CDR3aa: CASSLERKGSNTEAFF; v_gene: TRBV5-6; j_gene: TRBJ1-1
CDR3aa: CASSQDETSRNEQFF; v_gene: TRBV4-1; j_gene: TRBJ2-1
CDR3aa: CAIKSGAGATDTQYF; v_gene: TRBV10-3; j_gene: TRBJ2-3
CDR3aa: CASTFGGTDTQYF; v_gene: TRBV5-1; j_gene: TRBJ2-3
CDR3aa: CASSQRAERDTQYF; v_gene: TRBV3-1; j_gene: TRBJ2-3
CDR3aa: CASSQGTGSADTQYF; v_gene: TRBV3-1; j_gene: TRBJ2-3
CDR3aa: CATSAAESSYNEQFF; v_gene: TRBV24-1; j_gene: TRBJ2-1
CDR3aa: CACYRANYGYTF; v_gene: TRBV30; j_gene: TRBJ1-2
CDR3aa: CASSPPYVGNEAFF; v_gene: TRBV3-1; j_gene: TRBJ1-1
CDR3aa: CSARDQQGPKNIQYF; v_gene: TRBV20-1; j_gene: TRBJ2-4
CDR3aa: CASSSRGLANRETQYF; v_gene: TRBV6-2/TRBV6-3; j_gene: TRBJ2-5
CDR3aa: CASSLEGGRNSPLHF; v_gene: TRBV7-8; j_gene: TRBJ1-6
CDR3aa: CASSDRDKYNEQFF; v_gene: TRBV2; j_gene: TRBJ2-1
CDR3aa: CSAVRLTDTQYF; v_gene: TRBV20-1; j_gene: TRBJ2-3
CDR3aa: CASSLVAAGSGYTF; v_gene: TRBV11-2; j_gene: TRBJ1-2
CDR3aa: CATSRVVTAESYEQYF; v_gene: TRBV15; j_gene: TRBJ2-7
CDR3aa: CASSQVERTFF; v_gene: TRBV12-3/TRBV12-4; j_gene: TRBJ1-1
CDR3aa: CAWLGQPAYGYTF; v_gene: TRBV30; j_gene: TRBJ1-2
CDR3aa: CASGSTGAGNQPQHF; v_gene: TRBV12-5; j_gene: TRBJ1-5
CDR3aa: CASSQSGHYDYGYTF; v_gene: TRBV14; j_gene: TRBJ1-2
CDR3aa: CASSWDRGQGKLFF; v_gene: TRBV11-2; j_gene: TRBJ1-4
CDR3aa: CASSGQDTDTQYF; v_gene: TRBV5-4; j_gene: TRBJ2-3
CDR3aa: CAWSPPGRYDTEAFF; v_gene: TRBV30; j_gene: TRBJ1-1
CDR3aa: CSASPQSRQAAGEQYF; v_gene: TRBV20-1; j_gene: TRBJ2-7
CDR3aa: CASPGTGTSPTDTQYF; v_gene: TRBV21-1; j_gene: TRBJ2-3
CDR3aa: CASSNCGLRSEQYF; v_gene: TRBV21-1; j_gene: TRBJ2-7
CDR3aa: CASSRTPTGGQAYEQYF; v_gene: TRBV4-3; j_gene: TRBJ2-7
CDR3aa: CASSEGRADFYGYTF; v_gene: TRBV6-1; j_gene: TRBJ1-2
CDR3aa: CSADRAARETQYF; v_gene: TRBV20-1; j_gene: TRBJ2-5
CDR3aa: CASSENGRDNQPQHF; v_gene: TRBV2; j_gene: TRBJ1-5
CDR3aa: CASLGAGSEQYF; v_gene: TRBV6-6; j_gene: TRBJ2-7
CDR3aa: CASSAPFFRGYTF; v_gene: TRBV3-1; j_gene: TRBJ1-2
CDR3aa: CASSTRGLEAFF; v_gene: TRBV12-3/TRBV12-4; j_gene: TRBJ1-1
CDR3aa: CASSLRGGLPQETQYF; v_gene: TRBV12-3/TRBV12-4; j_gene: TRBJ2-5
CDR3aa: CASSYSGTMNTEAFF; v_gene: TRBV6-5; j_gene: TRBJ1-1
CDR3aa: CSGDRGHGGELFF; v_gene: TRBV29-1; j_gene: TRBJ2-2
CDR3aa: CASSRDSGLPAAEAFF; v_gene: TRBV4-2; j_gene: TRBJ1-1
CDR3aa: CSASNNYGYTF; v_gene: TRBV20-1; j_gene: TRBJ1-2
CDR3aa: CSARDGAGNTIYF; v_gene: TRBV20-1; j_gene: TRBJ1-3
CDR3aa: CASSYSDSYLDGYTF; v_gene: TRBV6-6; j_gene: TRBJ1-2